This T cell receptor beta chain comes out of a study of graft-versus-host responses after intestinal transplantation. Across the study: Induction using anti-thymocyte globulin, followed by tacrolimus and steroids for about 3 years, was given to all recipients. Study-level results: High graft-versus-host to host-versus-graft clonal ratios were seen in allografts of patients with graft-donor T cell macrochimerism.

V shed 6 bases, J shed 0 bases, and the junction held 7 bases outside the gene matches. The CDR3 length is 15 residues. Produced via immunoSEQ multiplex PCR; TCRdb's table is partial and in-frame only. The data contain some 110,000 clones, roughly 93% of them singletons. On this clone: The antigen is unknown.

The chain combines TRBV23-1 with TRBJ2-7; the match to TRBD1 covers 8 bases. TRBV23-1 is recorded as an ORF, its role being uncertain. This TCR was sampled from a human donor who was the organ donor for an intestinal transplant. The sample was unstimulated CD8+ T cells sorted from spleen or lymph node cells, taken before transplant. CDR3 coding DNA: TGCGCCAGCAGCCCCCCACAGGGGGACTCCTACGAGCAGTACTTC. It yields the protein CASSPPQGDSYEQYF.